The 20 T cell receptor beta chains below were found in one sample sequenced in a study of cytomegalovirus exposure and HLA in healthy donors. The PCR was carried out with 60 Vbeta primers and 13 Jbeta primers. The method was immunoSEQ multiplex PCR; TCRdb's version includes in-frame clones alone and lacks a portion of them. This sample carries under 200,000 clones, with about 2% going to the ten biggest clones. Sequenced: PBMCs. The receptors stem from a man under 40 in good health and CMV-seronegative.

The chain is built from TRBV20-1 and TRBJ1-2; TRBD1 matches at 7 bases. V was clipped by 3 bases and J by 13 bases; unmatched bases: 8. This CDR3 is built from 11 residues. Germline-derived CDR1 and CDR2 are DFQATT and SNEGSKA (reference sequence). This CDR3 reads CSARGDRELTF. The CDR3 DNA is TGCAGTGCTAGGGGCGACAGGGAACTCACCTTC.

The V call is TRBV6-5, the J call TRBJ1-2; possibly TRBD1 for D (5 bases). The CDR3 has 13 residues. In germline, CDR1 is MNHEY, CDR2 SVGAGI. V lost 0 bases and J lost 9, with 11 bases in between. CDR3 residues: CASSYSGGYSYTF. The CDR3 DNA is TGTGCCAGCAGTTACTCGGGGGGTTATAGCTACACCTTC.

The genes are TRBV14 and TRBJ2-7; D gene uncertain. Between the trimmed V and J ends, which lost 3 bases and 0 bases, there was a span of 3 bases. There are 12 residues in the CDR3. Germline V gene data show CDR1 as SGHDN and CDR2 as FVKESK. The DNA of the CDR3 is TGTGCCAGCAGCCAGTACTCCTACGAGCAGTACTTC. It is translated as CASSQYSYEQYF.

The chain uses TRBV6-4 and TRBJ2-1, with D tentatively TRBD2 (6 bases). The CDR3 sequence is 14 residues long. Trimming removed 6 bases at V and 9 bases at J, with 18 bases between. Germline V gene sequence: CDR1 MRHNA, CDR2 SNTAGT. In DNA, the CDR3 is TGTGCCAGCAGAACTAGCCCATTGGGTGGTGAGCAGTTCTTC. Residues: CASRTSPLGGEQFF.

The gene calls are TRBV5-1 and TRBJ2-1, with 7 bases identical to TRBD1. V was clipped by 3 bases and J by 6 bases; unmatched bases: 3. This CDR3 region has 13 residues. CDR1 SGHRS and CDR2 YFSETQ come from the germline V gene. Written as DNA, the CDR3 is TGCGCCAGCAGCTGGGACAGTTTCAATGAGCAGTTCTTC. Translation: CASSWDSFNEQFF. Filled out from reference TRBV5-1 and TRBJ2-1, the complete variable domain reads KAGVTQTPRYLIKTRGQQVTLSCSPISGHRSVSWYQQTPGQGLQFLFEYFSETQRNKGNFPGRFSGRQFSNSRSEMNVSTLELGDSALYLCASSWDSFNEQFFGPGTRLTVL.

This rearrangement joins TRBV6-5 to TRBJ2-5; D not resolved. Germline V gene sequence: CDR1 MNHEY, CDR2 SVGAGI. The CDR3 extends over 12 amino acids. V shed 6 bases and J shed 2 bases, with 7 bases lying between them. The CDR3 bases are TGTGCCAGCAGAGCTACTCAAGAGACCCAGTACTTC. Protein product: CASRATQETQYF.

The chain joins TRBV7-9 to TRBJ1-1; D call uncertain. V lost 4 bases and J 4 bases, leaving 4 bases between the germline ends. This CDR3 has 11 residues. Germline CDR1 is SEHNR and CDR2 is FQNEAQ (reference sequence). This chain's CDR3 is CASSSFTEAFF. CDR3 DNA: TGTGCCAGCAGCTCGTTCACTGAAGCTTTCTTT. Full variable domain (remainder filled in from reference TRBV7-9 and TRBJ1-1): DTGVSQNPRHKITKRGQNVTFRCDPISEHNRLYWYRQTLGQGPEFLTYFQNEAQLEKSRLLSDRFSAERPKGSFSTLEIQRTEQGDSAMYLCASSSFTEAFFGQGTRLTVV.

The V call is TRBV2, the J call TRBJ2-3; D ambiguous. The CDR3 is 17 amino acids. Trimming cost V 4 bases and J 6 bases, with 23 bases left between them. Germline V gives CDR1 SNHLY, CDR2 FYNNEI. CDR3 sequence reads: CASSATTARVVSDTQYF. The CDR3 nucleotides read TGTGCCAGCAGTGCAACGACCGCTAGAGTGGTTTCTGATACGCAGTATTTT.

The chain is built from TRBV5-6 and TRBJ2-7; D not certain. V was cut by 3 bases and J by 3 bases, with 7 bases left in between. The CDR3 is made up of 12 amino acids. CDR1 SGHDT and CDR2 YYEEEE come from the germline V gene. This CDR3 is CASSSLNYEQYF. The DNA of the CDR3 is TGTGCCAGCAGCTCGCTAAACTACGAGCAGTACTTC.

The genes are TRBV10-2 and TRBJ1-5; tentatively, D is TRBD1 (5 bases). The CDR3 totals 16 residues. The germline CDR1 and CDR2 sequences are WSHSY and SAAADI. Trimming took off 8 bases at V and 0 bases at J, with 17 bases between the two ends. The chain's CDR3 is CASREGSGGSNQPQHF. CDR3 bases: TGCGCCAGCCGAGAGGGGAGCGGGGGTAGCAATCAGCCCCAGCATTTT.

The chain recombines TRBV4-1 with TRBJ1-2; TRBD1 might be the D (5 bases). Trimming removed 4 bases at V and 4 bases at J, with 13 bases between. The length of the CDR3 is 14 residues. CDR1 is MGHRA and CDR2 is YSYEKL in the germline V gene. CDR3: CASSPQGSSYGYTF. Here the CDR3 DNA reads TGCGCCAGCAGCCCGCAGGGTTCTTCCTATGGCTACACCTTC.

Written as DNA, the CDR3 is TGCGCCAGCAGCTCCGGTTTAGCCAAAAACATTCAGTACTTC. Translating gives CASSSGLAKNIQYF. This sequence joins TRBV5-1 and TRBJ2-4; unclear D gene. Per germline, CDR1 SGHRS and CDR2 YFSETQ. V dropped 3 bases and J dropped 0 bases, with 7 bases sitting between them. The CDR3 spans 14 residues.

This chain links TRBV18 with TRBJ1-1; 7 bases fit TRBD1. CDR3 size: 14 residues. The V and J ends lost 3 bases and 2 bases, in that order; junction bases with no gene match: 3. Germline V gives CDR1 KGHSH, CDR2 LQKENI. The CDR3, as DNA: TGTGCCAGCTCACCTCGACAGGGCAACACTGAAGCTTTCTTT. Protein product: CASSPRQGNTEAFF.

The chain combines TRBV4-2 with TRBJ1-2, with unresolved D. Germline CDR1 is LGHNA and CDR2 is YNFKEQ. Trimming took off 0 bases at V and 4 bases at J, with 12 bases between the two ends. This CDR3 comprises 15 residues. Here the CDR3 reads CASSQDLARGYGYTF. CDR3 sequence (DNA): TGTGCCAGCAGCCAAGACCTAGCACGGGGCTATGGCTACACCTTC.

The chain is built from TRBV2 and TRBJ1-2; the D gene is possibly TRBD1 (6 bases). Germline CDR1 reads SNHLY; CDR2 reads FYNNEI. The CDR3 contains 13 residues. The V end was cut by 4 bases, the J end by 8 bases, with 14 bases between. DNA of the CDR3: TGTGCCAGCAGTGCCTCCGGACAGCTGGGCTACACCTTC. It is translated as CASSASGQLGYTF.

This CDR3 is CASRDRQGPGELFF. The CDR3 DNA sequence: TGTGCCAGTAGGGACAGACAGGGACCCGGGGAGCTGTTTTTT. The rearrangement links TRBV19 to TRBJ2-2; 7 bases match TRBD1. The germline CDR1 and CDR2 sequences are LNHDA and SQIVND (reference sequence). Unmatched junction bases numbered 7, after V lost 6 bases and J lost 6 bases. The CDR3 extends over 14 amino acids.

The chain recombines TRBV10-3 with TRBJ1-1; no clear D. Deletions cut 3 bases from V and 7 bases from J, with 15 bases between. The germline gives CDR1 ENHRY, CDR2 SYGVKD. CDR3 length: 14 amino acids. CDR3 protein: CAISDTATEGEAFF. DNA for the CDR3: TGTGCCATCAGTGATACCGCGACTGAGGGTGAAGCTTTCTTT.

This chain connects TRBV7-9 to TRBJ2-7; no clear D. This CDR3 has 12 residues. Between the trimmed V and J ends, which lost 1 base and 9 bases, there was a span of 10 bases. Germline lookup yields CDR1 SEHNR and CDR2 FQNEAQ (reference sequence). CDR3 residues: CASSLVSVVQYF. The CDR3 DNA reads TGTGCCAGCAGCTTAGTGTCGGTTGTGCAGTACTTC.

As regards this clone: Within the sample, other DNA sequences also encode this same CDR3. The chain carries TRBV7-2 and TRBJ1-5, with 7 nucleotides matching TRBD1. The CDR3 consists of 14 residues. V was clipped by 6 bases and J by 1 base; unmatched bases: 3. Germline CDR1 SGHTA, CDR2 FQGNSA. The CDR3 DNA sequence: TGTGCCAGCAGTTTCAGGGGGAGCAATCAGCCCCAGCATTTT. The encoded protein is CASSFRGSNQPQHF.

V gene TRBV5-1 combines with J gene TRBJ2-3; 10 nucleotides line up with TRBD2. V shed 1 base, J shed 0 bases, and the junction held 11 bases outside the gene matches. Germline V gene sequence: CDR1 SGHRS, CDR2 YFSETQ. This CDR3 contains 19 residues. CDR3 nucleotide sequence: TGCGCCAGCAGCTTGAGTTGGACTAGCGGTCTGACTAGCACAGATACGCAGTATTTT. Encoded protein: CASSLSWTSGLTSTDTQYF.